This T cell receptor (beta chain) stems from a study of shared T cell receptors in the human thymus. This clone showed up just once. Data came from immunoSEQ multiplex PCR; TCRdb stores just in-frame clones and leaves some out. The table records approximately 490,000 clones, 75% to 80% of them present only once. The sample also formed part of further work on human thymus T cells. That paper notes: Among the donors, all were healthy Finnish infants having corrective surgery for congenital heart defects.

Specimen: thymocytes. The sequence was collected from a boy younger than two with a congenital heart defect.

This CDR3 reads CASSPKGTANEQFF. CDR3 DNA sequence: TGTGCCAGCTCACCAAAAGGGACAGCAAATGAGCAGTTCTTC. The chain joins TRBV18 to TRBJ2-1; 7 positions agree with TRBD1. The CDR3 runs 14 residues. V lost 2 bases and J lost 7; bases outside the gene matches: 5. The germline V gene encodes CDR1 KGHSH and CDR2 LQKENI.